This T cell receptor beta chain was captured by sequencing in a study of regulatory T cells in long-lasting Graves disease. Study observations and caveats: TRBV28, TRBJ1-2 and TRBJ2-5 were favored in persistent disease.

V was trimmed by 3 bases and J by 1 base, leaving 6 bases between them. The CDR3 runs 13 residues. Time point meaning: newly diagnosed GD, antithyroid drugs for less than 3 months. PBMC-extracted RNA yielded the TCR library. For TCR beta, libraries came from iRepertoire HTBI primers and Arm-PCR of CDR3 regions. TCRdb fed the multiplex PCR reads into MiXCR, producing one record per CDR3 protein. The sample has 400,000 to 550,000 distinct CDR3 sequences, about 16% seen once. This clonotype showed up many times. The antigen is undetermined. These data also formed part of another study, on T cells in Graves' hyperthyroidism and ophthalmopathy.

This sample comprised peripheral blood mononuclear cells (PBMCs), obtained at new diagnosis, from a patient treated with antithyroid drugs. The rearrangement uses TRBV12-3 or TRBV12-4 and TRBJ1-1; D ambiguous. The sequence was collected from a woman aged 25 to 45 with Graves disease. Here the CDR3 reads CASSFSQNTEAFF. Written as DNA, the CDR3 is TGTGCCAGCAGTTTCAGTCAGAACACTGAAGCTTTCTTT.